This T cell receptor (beta chain) was found in a study of shared clonotypes between healthy human individuals. A CD45RA+ naive subset and a CD45RA-negative memory subset were split from CD4+ cells. Researchers divided each subset's genomic DNA evenly across several immunoSEQ plates. The protocol was immunoSEQ multiplex PCR, while the TCRdb copy is restricted to in-frame clones and leaves out a portion. The sample records about 980,000 clones, over 75% being singletons. In its sample, this clone was seen a few times. The antigen remains unidentified. Notes on the study in general: Of the naive CD4 clonotypes, 4% to 5% were shared across a handful of donors. Non-shared clonotypes had lower generation probabilities than clonotypes shared by all four sorted-subset donors.

This CDR3 spans 16 amino acids. Germline assignment: CDR1 LGHNA and CDR2 YSLEER. Trimming at V came to 3 bases and at J to 5 bases, leaving 7 bases not matched to a gene. J is TRBJ2-5 and V is TRBV4-3; 12 bases match TRBD2. The specimen sequenced was memory CD4+ T cells sorted from blood. Subset indicated: CD45RA-negative fraction. This sequence was found in a man between 18 and 35 years old in good health. CDR3: CASSQTTSGRGETQYF. In DNA form, the CDR3 reads TGCGCCAGCAGCCAGACGACTAGCGGGAGAGGGGAGACCCAGTACTTC.